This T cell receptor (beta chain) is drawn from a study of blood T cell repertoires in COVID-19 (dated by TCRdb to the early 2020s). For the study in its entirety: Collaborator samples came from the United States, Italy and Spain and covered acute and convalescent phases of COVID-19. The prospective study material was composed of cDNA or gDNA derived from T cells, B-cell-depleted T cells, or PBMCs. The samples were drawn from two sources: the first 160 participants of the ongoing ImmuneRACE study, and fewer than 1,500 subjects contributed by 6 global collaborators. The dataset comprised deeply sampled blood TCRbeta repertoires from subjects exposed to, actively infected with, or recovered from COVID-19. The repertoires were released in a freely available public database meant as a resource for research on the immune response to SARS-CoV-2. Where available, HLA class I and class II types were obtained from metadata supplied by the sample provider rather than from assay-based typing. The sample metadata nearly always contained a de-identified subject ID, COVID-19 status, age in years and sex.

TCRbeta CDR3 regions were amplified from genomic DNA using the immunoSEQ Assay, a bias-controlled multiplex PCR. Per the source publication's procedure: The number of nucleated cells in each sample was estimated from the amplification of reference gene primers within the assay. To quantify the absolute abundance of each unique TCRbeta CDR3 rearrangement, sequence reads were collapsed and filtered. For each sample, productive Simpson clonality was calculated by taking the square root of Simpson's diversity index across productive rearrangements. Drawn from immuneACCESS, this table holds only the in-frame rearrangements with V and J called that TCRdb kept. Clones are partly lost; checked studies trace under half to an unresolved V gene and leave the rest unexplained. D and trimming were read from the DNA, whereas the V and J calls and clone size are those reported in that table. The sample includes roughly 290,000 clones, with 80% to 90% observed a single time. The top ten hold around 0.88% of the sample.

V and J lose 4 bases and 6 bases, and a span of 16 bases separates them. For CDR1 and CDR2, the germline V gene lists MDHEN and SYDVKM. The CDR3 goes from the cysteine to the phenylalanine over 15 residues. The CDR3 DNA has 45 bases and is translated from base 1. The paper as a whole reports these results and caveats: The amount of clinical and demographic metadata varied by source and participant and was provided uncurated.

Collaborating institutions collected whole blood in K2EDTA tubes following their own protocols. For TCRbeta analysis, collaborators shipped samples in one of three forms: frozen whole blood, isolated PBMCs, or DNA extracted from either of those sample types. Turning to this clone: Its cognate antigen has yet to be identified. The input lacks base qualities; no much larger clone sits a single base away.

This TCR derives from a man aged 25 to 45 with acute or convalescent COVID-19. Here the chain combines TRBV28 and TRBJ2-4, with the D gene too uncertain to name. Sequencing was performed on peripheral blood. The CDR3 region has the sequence CASSSQDKAGNIQYF. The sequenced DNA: TGTGCCAGCAGTTCGCAGGATAAGGCCGGAAACATTCAGTACTTC.